The T cell receptor (beta chain) described here comes from a study of blood T cell repertoires in COVID-19. Study at large: The samples span acute and convalescent COVID-19 from the United States, Italy and Spain.

The CDR3 contains 13 residues. The germline V gene has CDR1 SNHLY and CDR2 FYNNEI. The V gene lost 1 base and the J gene lost 16 bases, with 17 bases spanning the gap. In the original processing: Estimation of nucleated cell counts relied on the amplification of reference gene primers. Clones were sequenced by immunoSEQ multiplex PCR, and TCRdb holds only the in-frame ones, with some missing. Clone size and the V and J calls come from that table; the DNA yielded D and trimming. The sample includes 70,000 to 85,000 clones, almost 85% of them seen just once. The clonotype originates from a man aged 55 to 69 with acute or convalescent COVID-19. This chain uses TRBV2 with TRBJ2-1; weak D call: TRBD2 (6 bases). The sample taken for sequencing was peripheral blood. The CDR3 is CASSEESGAVKFF. The CDR3 DNA sequence: TGTGCCAGCAGTGAAGAGTCGGGAGCCGTTAAATTCTTC.